This entry features one TCR beta chain sequence. Antigen specificity is unknown. Healthy donors of bone marrow made up the group. These data belong to a study of cytomegalovirus exposure and HLA in healthy donors. Findings and limits, study-wide: Later analysis found that TCR beta chains associated with HLA were more clonally expanded than other, equally common chains. According to the study, around 150 TCR beta chains were cytomegalovirus-associated.

A multiplex PCR was run with 60 Vbeta primers and 13 Jbeta primers. Here immunoSEQ multiplex PCR was the method, and the copy in TCRdb shows in-frame clones only, minus some. The data show around 130,000 clones, 70% to 90% seen once. The receptor was derived from a man aged 35 to 55 in good health and CMV-seronegative. The sample was PBMCs.

The CDR3 DNA reads as TGTGCCAGCTCACCACAACGGGCAGGTTCGGGAGGAGAGGCTTTCTTT. The encoded protein is CASSPQRAGSGGEAFF. The gene calls are TRBV18 and TRBJ1-1; D remains ambiguous. The CDR3 has 16 amino acids. The germline V and J ends were trimmed by 1 base and 11 bases, with 23 bases remaining between them. The germline gives CDR1 KGHSH, CDR2 LQKENI.